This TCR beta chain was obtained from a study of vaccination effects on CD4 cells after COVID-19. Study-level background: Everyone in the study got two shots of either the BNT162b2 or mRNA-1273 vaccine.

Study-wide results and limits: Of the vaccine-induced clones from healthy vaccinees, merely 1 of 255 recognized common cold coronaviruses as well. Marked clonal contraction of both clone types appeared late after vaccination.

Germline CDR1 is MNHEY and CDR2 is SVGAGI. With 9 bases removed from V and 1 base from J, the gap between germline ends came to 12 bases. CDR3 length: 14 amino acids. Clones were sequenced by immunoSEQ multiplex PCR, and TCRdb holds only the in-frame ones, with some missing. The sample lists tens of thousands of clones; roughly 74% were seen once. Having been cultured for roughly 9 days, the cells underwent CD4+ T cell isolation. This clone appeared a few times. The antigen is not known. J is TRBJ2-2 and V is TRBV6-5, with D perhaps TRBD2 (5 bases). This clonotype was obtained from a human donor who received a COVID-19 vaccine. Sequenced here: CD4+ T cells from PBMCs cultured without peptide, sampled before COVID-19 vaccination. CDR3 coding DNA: TGTGCCAGTACGGGGTTACGGAACACCGGGGAGCTGTTTTTT. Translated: CASTGLRNTGELFF.